Shown below are 4 T cell receptor beta chains from a single sample sequenced in a study of T-cell reconstitution after alpha-beta-depleted transplantation in children. Unique molecular identifiers were incorporated during preparation of the TCRbeta library. MiXCR, run by TCRdb on the PCR reads, gives a single entry per CDR3 protein. The sample shows roughly 350,000 distinct CDR3 sequences, 10% of them seen only once. This sample comprised PBMCs from the stem cell graft donor, obtained from the stem cell graft. These receptors were obtained from a human donor who donated a stem cell graft to a child with acute lymphoblastic leukemia.

V is TRBV12-3 or TRBV12-4 and J is TRBJ1-2; TRBD1 agrees at 7 bases. The CDR3 covers 13 residues. Losses at the gene ends were 5 bases for V and 8 bases for J; bases not matched to a gene: 8. CDR3 loop: CASSPYRGWGYTF. DNA for the CDR3: TGTGCCAGCAGTCCCTACAGGGGTTGGGGCTACACCTTC.

The chain is built from TRBV11-3 and TRBJ2-7; TRBD2 matches 12 bases. Losses at the gene ends were 4 bases for V and 3 bases for J; bases not matched to a gene: 19. Germline assignment: CDR1 SGHNT and CDR2 YENEEA. This CDR3 comprises 20 residues. The CDR3 region is CASSSQFKGTSGWRDYEQYF. For the CDR3, the DNA is TGTGCCAGCAGCTCACAATTTAAAGGGACTAGCGGGTGGAGGGACTACGAGCAGTACTTC.

V gene TRBV11-2 combines with J gene TRBJ2-1; the match to TRBD2 covers 8 bases. The V gene's germline CDR1 is SGHAT and CDR2 FQNNGV. V gave up 5 bases and J gave up 12 bases; unmatched junction bases: 6. This CDR3 is built from 12 residues. In DNA, the CDR3 is TGTGCCAGCAGCCTCAGGACTAGCAGGCAGTTCTTC. Residues: CASSLRTSRQFF.

This clonotype was seen a few times. V gene TRBV7-8 combines with J gene TRBJ2-7; 11 bases align to TRBD1. Germline V gives CDR1 SGHVS, CDR2 FQNEAQ. The J segment lost 2 bases and the V segment lost 4 bases, leaving 4 bases of the junction unmatched. The length of the CDR3 is 15 residues. The CDR3 region has the DNA TGTGCCAGCAGCTCCGGGACAGGGGGGCCCTACGAGCAGTACTTC. Residues: CASSSGTGGPYEQYF. The full variable domain, completed using reference TRBV7-8 and TRBJ2-7, is GAGVSQSPRYKVAKRGQDVALRCDPISGHVSLFWYQQALGQGPEFLTYFQNEAQLDKSGLPSDRFFAERPEGSVSTLKIQRTQQEDSAVYLCASSSGTGGPYEQYFGPGTRLTVT.